The text below deals with one T cell receptor (beta chain). It lacks a known antigen. Within one base of it there is no much larger clone, and no base qualities were kept. Systemically healthy Caucasian individuals from Russia, approximately 39 in total and aged 6 to 90 years, were included as donors. Ten milliliters of peripheral blood were drawn from each donor into EDTA-treated Vacutainer tubes. Ficoll-Paque density-gradient centrifugation was used to isolate PBMCs, with at least 6.5 million per sample. Trizol reagent was used to extract total RNA from PBMCs, with at least 5.5 micrograms per sample. For every donor, an aliquot of PBMCs went through flow cytometry to measure the percentages of naive CD45RAhigh/CD27high T cells. These data come from a study of blood T cells in healthy people across ages (dated by TCRdb to 2015 to 2017). Background for the entire study: In model experiments, template switching captured about one uniquely barcoded TCR beta cDNA molecule for every two T cells. To track age-related changes in TCR beta repertoire diversity, the study relied on deep sequencing normalized with unique cDNA molecular identifiers. The donors were divided into four age groups: young (average around 17 years), middle-aged (approximately 39), aged (about 62) and long-lived (82). Donors of different ages were randomly distributed across sequencing lanes to avoid experimental bias. For two donors (one aged 18 to 30 and one aged 80 or older), the study analyzed two additional independent replicas of 1 million unique cDNA reads from the same blood draw.

Including cysteine and phenylalanine, the CDR3 has 18 amino acids. Just the 54-base CDR3 DNA is kept, in frame starting at base 1. The CDR1 and CDR2 encoded by the germline V gene are SGHRS and YFSETQ. What the study reported, not specific to this receptor: Observed TCR beta diversity per million T cells fell roughly linearly with age, and a significant reduction was already apparent by age approximately 40. Because the CMV infection status of the donors was unknown, age-related changes in expanded clonotypes may potentially have been confounded. A strong correlation was found between observed TCR beta diversity and the percentage of naive T cells measured by flow cytometry. Estimates of total diversity from one million sequenced T cells were regarded as lower bounds and underestimates. Compared with the aged group, more naive CD4+ T cells, fewer expanded clones and increased TCR diversity were shown by the long-lived group, suggesting age selection. Conclusive comparison of naive and antigen-experienced compartments was prevented by the profiling of bulk unsorted PBMCs.

Library method: 5' RACE. For sequencing, an Illumina HiSeq 2500 was employed. A second PCR of roughly 6 to 11 cycles was performed with a sample-barcoded 5' primer and a J-beta primer mix. A template-switch 5' adaptor carrying 12 random nucleotides introduced a unique molecular identifier onto each TCR beta cDNA molecule. Each sample yielded at least 3 million CDR3-containing paired-end reads. First-strand cDNA synthesis was performed from all RNA using the Mint cDNA synthesis kit, with priming by a TRBC-specific oligonucleotide. All cDNA was treated with uracil-DNA glycosylase and then went through a first 18-cycle PCR with the universal primers M1SS and BC2_uni_R. In the original analysis: Normalization of each sample was performed by random selection of 1 million high-quality reads, each carrying a distinct molecular identifier. Reads with shared molecular identifiers were discarded instead of being binned into consensus sequences. CDR3 identification, clonotype clustering and error correction used MiTCR with a Q25 quality threshold and the strictest error-elimination algorithm. A nonparametric unseen species model with Euler transformation was used to estimate a lower bound on total TCR beta diversity. TCRdb handled the public reads itself, with Q25 trimming in fastp and clone calling in MiXCR, and kept productive beta chains. Rows are unified per CDR3 protein, each entry keeping the most common DNA and genes. For this entry, the V and J calls and clone size follow TCRdb and not the study's own pipeline. The sample table lists about 1.6 million distinct CDR3 sequences, roughly 32% of them with a count of one. Together, the top ten hold around 11% of the sample.

This clonotype was sampled from a woman aged 25-40 years in good health. The sequence is built from TRBV5-1 and TRBJ2-1; 9 bases in the junction line up with TRBD2. Matching the DNA end better, TRBJ2-7 makes the J call doubtful. The sequenced sample was blood. The CDR3 has the sequence CASSLATTSGKRYNEQYF. The nucleotide sequence reads TGCGCCAGCAGCTTGGCGACGACTAGCGGCAAGCGATACAATGAGCAGTACTTC.